These T cell receptor beta chains were read from a single sample in a study of cytomegalovirus exposure and HLA in healthy donors. Libraries were prepared by immunoSEQ multiplex PCR; TCRdb keeps only in-frame clonotypes and omits some of them. The sample carries about 150,000 clones, about 70% recorded once. The sample taken for sequencing was PBMCs. These receptors came from a woman in her fifties or sixties in good health and CMV-seropositive. The CDR3 runs from the conserved cysteine through the conserved F or W. D genes are given only for firm matches. Clone sizes are given selectively: once, few, many, or a class where the clone is expanded.

>once|TRBV6-5|TRBJ1-1|-
CASSYGRARNTEAFF
TGTGCCAGCAGTTACGGCAGGGCGCGGAACACTGAAGCTTTCTTT
>-|TRBV29-1|TRBJ1-3|TRBD1
CSVELDRVVYF
TGCAGCGTTGAGCTGGACAGGGTGGTATATTTT
>-|TRBV11-2|TRBJ2-1|TRBD2
CASSPQGLAGDEQFF
TGTGCCAGCAGTCCCCAAGGACTAGCGGGAGATGAGCAGTTCTTC
>once|TRBV27|TRBJ2-7|TRBD2
CASGSLLAGSSYEQYF
TGTGCCAGTGGGTCCTTGCTAGCGGGAAGCTCCTACGAGCAGTACTTC
>-|TRBV28|TRBJ1-2|-
CASSPQDNYGYTF
TGTGCCAGCTCCCCACAAGATAACTATGGCTACACCTTC
>-|TRBV28|TRBJ1-2|TRBD1
CALQGPQDGYTF
TGTGCATTACAGGGGCCTCAGGATGGCTACACCTTC
>-|TRBV5-4|TRBJ2-1|-
CASHSEYTYNEQFF
TGTGCCAGCCATAGCGAGTATACCTACAATGAGCAGTTCTTC
>-|TRBV19|TRBJ2-2|TRBD1
CASLYRGNTGELFF
TGTGCCAGCTTATACAGGGGGAACACCGGGGAGCTGTTTTTT
>-|TRBV14|TRBJ2-3|TRBD2
CASSLPISGTHTDTQYF
TGTGCCAGCAGCCTACCAATTAGCGGGACTCATACAGATACGCAGTATTTT
>-|TRBV5-1|TRBJ2-5|TRBD1
CASLPGQGAQETQYF
TGCGCCAGCTTACCGGGACAGGGGGCCCAAGAGACCCAGTACTTC
>-|TRBV10-1|TRBJ2-2|TRBD2
CASSPRLAGSTGELFF
TGCGCCAGCAGCCCGAGACTAGCGGGTTCAACCGGGGAGCTGTTTTTT
>once|TRBV10-2|TRBJ1-1|TRBD1
CASRVTGTGWTEAFF
TGCGCCAGCAGGGTGACCGGGACAGGTTGGACTGAAGCTTTCTTT
>few|TRBV6-1|TRBJ1-3|-
CASTTDSYSGNTIYF
TGTGCCAGCACCACAGACAGCTACTCTGGAAACACCATATATTTT
>-|TRBV10-2|TRBJ2-7|-
CASSAPVPYEQYF
TGCGCCAGCAGTGCCCCGGTGCCCTACGAGCAGTACTTC
>-|TRBV9|TRBJ2-5|-
CASSVGAGRETQYF
TGTGCCAGCAGCGTAGGGGCGGGAAGAGAGACCCAGTACTTC